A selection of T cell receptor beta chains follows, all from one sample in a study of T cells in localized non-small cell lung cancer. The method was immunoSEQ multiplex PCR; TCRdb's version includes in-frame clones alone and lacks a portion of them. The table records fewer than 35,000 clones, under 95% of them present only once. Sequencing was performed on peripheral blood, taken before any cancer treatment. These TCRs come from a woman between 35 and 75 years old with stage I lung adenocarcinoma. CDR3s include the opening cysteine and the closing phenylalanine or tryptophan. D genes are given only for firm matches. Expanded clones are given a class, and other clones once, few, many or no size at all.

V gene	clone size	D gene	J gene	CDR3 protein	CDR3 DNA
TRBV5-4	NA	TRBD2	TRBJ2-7	CASSLASGRAGEQYF	TGTGCCAGCAGCTTGGCCAGCGGGAGGGCGGGCGAGCAGTACTTC
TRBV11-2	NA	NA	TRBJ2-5	CASLRGLGETQYF	TGTGCCAGCCTTCGGGGATTGGGAGAGACCCAGTACTTC
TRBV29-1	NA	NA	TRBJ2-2	CSVEYQTNTGELFF	TGCAGCGTTGAATACCAGACGAACACCGGGGAGCTGTTTTTT
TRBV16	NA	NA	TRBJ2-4	CASSPLSGGPTKNIQYF	TGTGCCAGCAGCCCCCTTTCCGGGGGCCCGACCAAAAACATTCAGTACTTC
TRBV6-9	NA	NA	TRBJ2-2	CASTGKSTGELFF	TGTGCCAGCACAGGGAAGTCGACCGGGGAGCTGTTTTTT
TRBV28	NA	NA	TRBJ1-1	CASSTLAEAFF	TGTGCCAGCAGCACATTGGCTGAAGCTTTCTTT
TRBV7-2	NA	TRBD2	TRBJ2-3	CASSLGSLAGVGDTQYF	TGTGCCAGCAGCTTAGGGTCGCTAGCGGGAGTGGGGGATACGCAGTATTTT
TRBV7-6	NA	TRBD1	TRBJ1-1	CASSPGQGEYTEAFF	TGTGCCAGCAGCCCCGGACAGGGAGAGTACACTGAAGCTTTCTTT
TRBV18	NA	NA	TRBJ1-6	CASSQTGTRAWEDSPLHF	TGTGCCAGCTCACAGACCGGGACGAGGGCCTGGGAGGATTCACCCCTCCACTTT
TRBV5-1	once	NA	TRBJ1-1	CASSLVGGTNTEAFF	TGCGCCAGCAGCTTGGTCGGGGGGACGAACACTGAAGCTTTCTTT
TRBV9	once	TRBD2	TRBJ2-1	CASSVGAGAYNEQFF	TGTGCCAGCAGCGTAGGAGCGGGAGCCTACAATGAGCAGTTCTTC
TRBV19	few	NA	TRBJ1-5	CASSMGWVSNQPQHF	TGTGCCAGTAGTATGGGGTGGGTAAGCAATCAGCCCCAGCATTTT
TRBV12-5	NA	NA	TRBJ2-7	CASGPAGLRGLYEQYF	TGTGCTAGTGGTCCGGCCGGGCTACGGGGTCTCTACGAGCAGTACTTC
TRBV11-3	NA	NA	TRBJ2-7	CASSFGVSYEQYF	TGTGCCAGCAGCTTTGGGGTTTCCTACGAGCAGTACTTC
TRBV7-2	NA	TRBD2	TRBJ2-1	CASSLWSGGAKEQFF	TGTGCCAGCAGCCTATGGAGCGGGGGGGCAAAGGAGCAGTTCTTC
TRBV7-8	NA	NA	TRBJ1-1	CASSLPQDIGLTEAFF	TGTGCCAGCAGCTTACCCCAAGACATCGGGTTGACTGAAGCTTTCTTT
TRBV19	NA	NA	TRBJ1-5	CASATQQGRGNQPQHF	TGTGCCAGTGCCACACAACAGGGTAGGGGCAATCAGCCCCAGCATTTT
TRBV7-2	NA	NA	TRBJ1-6	CASSSLLRTGNSPLHF	TGTGCCAGCAGCTCACTACTTAGAACAGGGAATTCACCCCTCCACTTT
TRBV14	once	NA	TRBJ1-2	CASRPSGVRGYTF	TGTGCCAGCAGGCCCAGTGGGGTGCGAGGCTACACCTTC